What follows are 24 T cell receptor beta chains derived from one specimen sequenced in a study of blood T cell repertoires in COVID-19. The repertoire was sequenced with immunoSEQ multiplex PCR; TCRdb's copy has only in-frame clones and lacks some. The repertoire holds roughly 320,000 clones, just under 90% seen once, with around 1.9% in the top ten. The sequencing sample was made of peripheral blood. Receptors originate from a woman in her 30s with COVID-19, enrolled during active disease.

This chain uses TRBV19 with TRBJ1-6; possibly TRBD1 for D (5 bases). V lost 8 bases and J lost 4, with 6 bases in between. The CDR3 extends over 12 amino acids. Germline CDR1 reads LNHDA; CDR2 reads SQIVND (reference sequence). The CDR3 DNA follows: TGTGCCAGTCAGGGTTATAATTCACCCCTCCACTTT. Amino acids: CASQGYNSPLHF.

The V call is TRBV19, the J call TRBJ1-1; 8 nucleotides match TRBD1. The length of the CDR3 is 15 residues. Germline CDR1 is LNHDA and CDR2 is SQIVND (reference sequence). Trimming cost V 5 bases and J 1 base; bases outside gene matches: 6. CDR3 nucleotides: TGTGCCAGTAGTTTATTCGGGACAGGGAACACTGAAGCTTTCTTT. Translated: CASSLFGTGNTEAFF. Supplemented by reference TRBV19 and TRBJ1-1, the full variable domain reads DGGITQSPKYLFRKEGQNVTLSCEQNLNHDAMYWYRQDPGQGLRLIYYSQIVNDFQKGDIAEGYSVSREKKESFPLTVTSAQKNPTAFYLCASSLFGTGNTEAFFGQGTRLTVV.

The CDR3 here is CASKGADNQPQHF. In nucleotides, the CDR3 is TGTGCCAGCAAAGGGGCTGACAATCAGCCCCAGCATTTT. The V and J genes are TRBV2 and TRBJ1-5, with a tentative D call TRBD1 (5 bases). V lost 7 bases and J lost 3, with 10 bases in between. CDR1 and CDR2 (germline): SNHLY, FYNNEI. This CDR3 region has 13 residues. Full variable domain (rest looked up from reference TRBV2 and TRBJ1-5): EPEVTQTPSHQVTQMGQEVILRCVPISNHLYFYWYRQILGQKVEFLVSFYNNEISEKSEIFDDQFSVERPDGSNFTLKIRSTKLEDSAMYFCASKGADNQPQHFGDGTRLSIL.

This chain links TRBV11-2 with TRBJ2-6, with TRBD1 matching 8 bases. Germline lookup yields CDR1 SGHAT and CDR2 FQNNGV. The CDR3 is 18 amino acids. Trimming took 5 bases from V and 1 from J; bases not matched to a gene: 10. The CDR3 nucleotides read TGTGCCAGCAGCCCAAGGGCAGGGGGCGAATCTGGGGCCAACGTCCTGACTTTC. The encoded protein is CASSPRAGGESGANVLTF. Drawing the rest from reference TRBV11-2 and TRBJ2-6, the complete variable domain is EAGVAQSPRYKIIEKRQSVAFWCNPISGHATLYWYQQILGQGPKLLIQFQNNGVVDDSQLPKDRFSAERLKGVDSTLKIQPAKLEDSAVYLCASSPRAGGESGANVLTFGAGSRLTVL.

The J gene is TRBJ1-4, the V gene TRBV6-1; D is uncertain. Germline CDR1 is MNHNS and CDR2 is SASEGT. Trimming took off 3 bases at V and 1 base at J, with 9 bases between the two ends. This CDR3 comprises 15 residues. In DNA form, the CDR3 reads TGTGCCAGCAGTGAGTCGGGGTTAACTAATGAAAAACTGTTTTTT. This codes for CASSESGLTNEKLFF.

The chain employs TRBV15 and TRBJ2-5, with D tentatively TRBD2 (6 bases). Germline V lookup: CDR1 LNHNV, CDR2 YYDKDF (reference sequence). The CDR3 has 15 residues. V was shortened by 1 base and J by 5 bases, with 14 bases between the two germline ends. The CDR3 loop reads CATSRGGGNSETQYF. CDR3 nucleotide sequence: TGTGCCACCAGCAGAGGAGGAGGGAATTCGGAGACCCAGTACTTC.

The chain recombines TRBV6-1 with TRBJ1-5, with 8 bases lining up with TRBD1. Germline loops: CDR1 MNHNS, CDR2 SASEGT. CDR3 length: 16 residues. V dropped 4 bases and J dropped 4; count of bases not matched to a gene: 9. The CDR3 region has the DNA TGTGCCAGCAGTGGGGACCGGGACAGGACTAATCAGCCCCAGCATTTT. Translation: CASSGDRDRTNQPQHF.

This clone was observed a single time. The chain couples TRBV10-1 to TRBJ1-5; D may be TRBD1 (5 bases). The germline CDR1 and CDR2 sequences are WNHNN and SYGVQD (reference sequence). Trimming took off 6 bases at V and 0 bases at J, with 12 bases between the two ends. The CDR3 is 15 amino acids. The CDR3 region has the DNA TGCGCCAGCAGGGTAGGCAGGGCTAGCAATCAGCCCCAGCATTTT. As protein: CASRVGRASNQPQHF.

The chain uses TRBV30 and TRBJ1-1; tentative D call: TRBD1 (6 bases). The ends were cut back, 3 bases at V and 1 base at J, with 9 bases in the middle. The germline CDR1 and CDR2 sequences are GTSNPN and SVGIG (reference sequence). This CDR3 contains 13 residues. CDR3 bases: TGTGCCTGGAGCAAAGGGGGGAACACTGAAGCTTTCTTT. Residues: CAWSKGGNTEAFF. Together with reference TRBV30 and TRBJ1-1, the CDR3 gives the full variable domain: SQTIHQWPATLVQPVGSPLSLECTVEGTSNPNLYWYRQAAGRGLQLLFYSVGIGQISSEVPQNLSASRPQDRQFILSSKKLLLSDSGFYLCAWSKGGNTEAFFGQGTRLTVV.

The chain joins TRBV18 to TRBJ1-2; the match to TRBD1 covers 12 bases. The ends lost 2 bases at V and 7 bases at J; junction bases unmatched: 5. CDR3 length equals 15 residues. Germline CDR1 KGHSH, CDR2 LQKENI. CDR3 region: CASSPTGQGAIGYTF. The CDR3 nucleotides read TGTGCCAGCTCACCAACGGGACAGGGGGCAATTGGCTACACCTTC.

This clone has a count of ten or more. The rearrangement joins TRBV6-2 or TRBV6-3 to TRBJ2-5, with D possibly matching TRBD2 (5 bases). CDR3 length: 16 residues. Germline values: CDR1 MNHEY, CDR2 SVGEGT. Deletions cut 5 bases from V and 4 bases from J, with 20 bases between. Here the CDR3 DNA reads TGTGCCAGCAGTCGCCGCGATCGGGAAGGCGGAGAGACCCAGTACTTC. Protein product: CASSRRDREGGETQYF.

V is TRBV7-2 and J is TRBJ2-5; 8 bases line up with TRBD2. This CDR3 spans 14 amino acids. Germline V gene lookup returns CDR1 SGHTA and CDR2 FQGNSA. V was pared by 4 bases and J by 2 bases, with 3 bases of the junction left unmatched. The CDR3 here is CASSSTSGQETQYF. CDR3 DNA sequence: TGTGCCAGCAGCTCAACTAGCGGTCAAGAGACCCAGTACTTC.

This chain links TRBV6-5 with TRBJ1-2, with D perhaps TRBD1 (6 bases). Germline V lookup: CDR1 MNHEY, CDR2 SVGAGI. This CDR3 contains 14 residues. V was trimmed by 6 bases and J by 4 bases, leaving 15 bases between them. The chain's CDR3 is CASSLEQQGYGYTF. The CDR3 DNA follows: TGTGCCAGCAGCCTAGAACAACAGGGCTATGGCTACACCTTC.

The chain carries TRBV7-9 and TRBJ1-2; D unclear. V shed 3 bases and J shed 6 bases, with 20 bases lying between them. The CDR3 length is 16 residues. The germline V gene encodes CDR1 SEHNR and CDR2 FQNEAQ (reference sequence). CDR3 sequence reads: CASSFRSAEGPDGYTF. CDR3 DNA: TGTGCCAGCAGCTTTCGGTCCGCGGAGGGCCCGGATGGCTACACCTTC.

V gene TRBV14 combines with J gene TRBJ1-1, with D perhaps TRBD1 (5 bases). The CDR3 loop spans 14 amino acids. V was clipped by 4 bases and J by 1 base, with 10 bases between them. The germline CDR1 and CDR2 sequences are SGHDN and FVKESK. In DNA, the CDR3 is TGTGCCAGCAGCCGGGGCATTAGGAACACTGAAGCTTTCTTT. Translation: CASSRGIRNTEAFF.

The chain combines TRBV7-2 with TRBJ2-7; 8 bases fit TRBD2. CDR1 SGHTA and CDR2 FQGNSA come from the germline V gene. The junction had 5 bases not matched to a gene; V was cut back by 2 bases and J by 2 bases. This CDR3 is built from 15 residues. The CDR3 sequence: CASSLSSGVTYEQYF. CDR3 DNA: TGTGCCAGCAGCTTAAGTAGCGGGGTAACCTACGAGCAGTACTTC.

This chain connects TRBV3-1 (or the pseudogene TRBV3-2) to TRBJ2-1, with 8 positions matching TRBD1. With 4 bases clipped from V and 2 bases from J, the junction kept 16 bases outside the gene matches. Germline V gene data show CDR1 as LGHDT and CDR2 as YNNKEL (reference sequence). The CDR3 has 19 residues. The CDR3 nucleotides are TGTGCCAGCAGCCCTCGGGACAGGTACCAACCAAACCCCTACAATGAGCAGTTCTTC. Its translation: CASSPRDRYQPNPYNEQFF.

This rearrangement joins TRBV6-5 to TRBJ1-5, with a possible D match to TRBD1 (5 bases). Trimming stripped 5 bases from V and 10 bases from J, with 15 bases between. This CDR3 has 13 residues. CDR1 is MNHEY, CDR2 SVGAGI, per germline. CDR3 nucleotide sequence: TGTGCCAGCAGTAGACAGAAATCAGCTCCCCAGCATTTT. Translating gives CASSRQKSAPQHF.

The chain carries TRBV30 and TRBJ1-2; 7 bases are shared with TRBD1. Per germline, CDR1 GTSNPN and CDR2 SVGIG (reference sequence). The CDR3 extends over 17 amino acids. J gave up 4 bases and V 4 bases, and 18 bases lay outside the gene matches. This chain's CDR3 is CAWTPRQGRGWSYGYTF. The CDR3 nucleotides read TGTGCCTGGACCCCTAGACAGGGAAGGGGGTGGTCCTATGGCTACACCTTC.

This rearrangement joins TRBV7-2 to TRBJ1-4; TRBD1 matches 9 bases. The V gene end was trimmed by 3 bases and the J gene end by 8 bases; junction bases not matched to a gene: 4. The CDR3 contains 14 residues. Germline assignment: CDR1 SGHTA and CDR2 FQGNSA. CDR3 nucleotides: TGTGCCAGCAGCTTGCGGACAGGGGAAGAAAAACTGTTTTTT. Translation gives CASSLRTGEEKLFF.

This chain uses TRBV7-2 with TRBJ2-3; D is unclear. Germline CDR1 SGHTA, CDR2 FQGNSA. The CDR3 is 12 residues long. The V end lost 10 bases, the J end lost 1 base, and 9 bases lay between the germline ends. The CDR3, as DNA: TGTGCCACCTCAGTCCGCACAGATACGCAGTATTTT. Its translation is CATSVRTDTQYF.

The V call is TRBV6-2 or TRBV6-3, the J call TRBJ1-5; the D gene is possibly TRBD1 (6 bases). The CDR3 extends over 15 amino acids. Trimming pared 2 bases from V and 3 bases from J, leaving 11 bases between. Looked up from germline, CDR1 is MNHEY and CDR2 is SVGEGT. The CDR3 is CASSYSRGSNQPQHF. DNA for the CDR3: TGTGCCAGCAGTTACAGCAGGGGTTCCAATCAGCCCCAGCATTTT.

V gene TRBV19 combines with J gene TRBJ2-1; 9 bases agree with TRBD1. Trimming took 3 bases from V and 6 from J; bases not matched to a gene: 6. CDR1 LNHDA and CDR2 SQIVND come from the germline V gene (reference sequence). The CDR3 runs to 15 residues. The CDR3 loop is CASSILGQGGNEQFF. CDR3 coding DNA: TGTGCCAGTAGTATCTTGGGACAGGGTGGCAATGAGCAGTTCTTC.

This chain joins TRBV19 and TRBJ1-5, with TRBD1 as a possible D gene (5 bases). CDR1 LNHDA and CDR2 SQIVND come from the germline V gene (reference sequence). The CDR3 runs 12 residues. The V and J ends lost 6 bases and 7 bases respectively, with 10 bases between them. This CDR3 is CASRSGFQPQHF. CDR3 sequence (DNA): TGTGCCAGTAGATCAGGGTTCCAGCCCCAGCATTTT.